This section outlines one T cell receptor beta chain sequence together with its context. The data stem from a study of T cell changes during pregnancy in multiple sclerosis. Sequencing used immunoSEQ multiplex PCR; TCRdb keeps in-frame clones, though not all of them. The table lists approximately 63,000 clones, almost 95% of them singletons. The clonotype originates from a female donor in good health, enrolled as a control in a pregnancy study. The sample consisted of peripheral blood, taken in the third trimester of pregnancy.

The CDR3 protein is CSVVLVSYEQYF. The CDR3 DNA sequence: TGCAGCGTTGTACTCGTTTCCTACGAGCAGTACTTC. This chain links TRBV29-1 with TRBJ2-7; D not resolved. The ends were cut back, 4 bases at V and 1 base at J, with 8 bases in the middle. CDR3 length: 12 residues. The germline V gene encodes CDR1 SQVTM and CDR2 ANQGSEA.